Shown below are 25 T cell receptor beta chains from a single sample sequenced in a study of blood T cell repertoires in COVID-19. Sequencing was performed with immunoSEQ multiplex PCR; in TCRdb, only in-frame clones are kept and a portion is missing. Among 200,000 to 250,000 clones, 87% were seen once, and the ten largest hold over 6%. Sequenced input: PBMCs or T cells enriched from blood (not recorded which). These receptors all stem from a woman aged 25 to 39 with acute COVID-19.

The V call is TRBV6-2 or TRBV6-3, the J call TRBJ1-1; 11 bases align to TRBD1. From germline, CDR1 is MNHEY and CDR2 SVGEGT. Germline trimming cut 6 bases from V and 4 bases from J; bases unmatched to any gene: 10. CDR3 length: 16 amino acids. CDR3: CASSPHWGTGGTEAFF. In DNA, the CDR3 is TGTGCCAGCAGCCCTCATTGGGGGACAGGGGGCACTGAAGCTTTCTTT.

The J gene is TRBJ2-5, the V gene TRBV11-2, with D perhaps TRBD2 (7 bases). This CDR3 has 16 amino acids. V lost 5 bases to trimming and J lost 2 bases, with 18 bases between them. The germline gives CDR1 SGHAT, CDR2 FQNNGV. CDR3 amino acids: CASSTGTGGYQETQYF. DNA for the CDR3: TGTGCCAGCAGCACCGGAACGGGGGGCTATCAAGAGACCCAGTACTTC.

The V and J genes are TRBV5-1 and TRBJ2-2; 9 bases fit TRBD1. V dropped 10 bases and J dropped 4; count of bases not matched to a gene: 5. Looked up from germline, CDR1 is SGHRS and CDR2 is YFSETQ. The CDR3 loop spans 13 amino acids. CDR3 sequence: CAGGTGITGELFF. CDR3 DNA: TGCGCCGGAGGGACAGGGATCACCGGGGAGCTGTTTTTT.

V and J are TRBV18 and TRBJ2-7; 8 nucleotides align to TRBD2. The V segment lost 0 bases and the J segment 7 bases; nucleotides outside the gene matches: 8. CDR3 length equals 15 residues. From germline, CDR1 is KGHSH and CDR2 LQKENI. Written as DNA, the CDR3 is TGTGCCAGCTCACCACCTAGCGGGATTGGGCAAGAGCAGTACTTC. This sequence encodes CASSPPSGIGQEQYF.

The chain recombines TRBV6-2 or TRBV6-3 with TRBJ2-7, with 12 bases identical to TRBD2. Germline loops: CDR1 MNHEY, CDR2 SVGEGT. This CDR3 contains 17 residues. V was clipped by 6 bases and J by 6 bases; unmatched bases: 15. CDR3 sequence (DNA): TGTGCCAGCAGCCCTGAGGCGACGGGACTAGCGGGTCGCGAGCAGTACTTC. Translating gives CASSPEATGLAGREQYF.

The chain uses TRBV3-1 (or the pseudogene TRBV3-2) and TRBJ1-1, with a weak D call TRBD1 (5 bases). This CDR3 has 13 amino acids. CDR1 and CDR2 from the germline V gene are LGHDT and YNNKEL (reference sequence). The V end was cut by 4 bases, the J end by 1 base, with 7 bases between. CDR3 sequence reads: CASSRDRNTEAFF. The DNA for the CDR3 is TGTGCCAGCAGCCGCGACAGGAACACTGAAGCTTTCTTT.

V is TRBV5-6 and J is TRBJ2-7, with D perhaps matching TRBD1 (6 bases). The CDR3 covers 13 residues. Germline CDR1 reads SGHDT; CDR2 reads YYEEEE. Between the trimmed V and J ends, which lost 0 bases and 6 bases, there was a span of 10 bases. Here the CDR3 reads CASSLDTGSEQYF. CDR3 nucleotide sequence: TGTGCCAGCAGCTTGGACACAGGGAGCGAGCAGTACTTC.

The J gene is TRBJ1-6, the V gene TRBV5-1; TRBD1 matches at 7 bases. The ends lost 2 bases at V and 11 bases at J; junction bases unmatched: 7. The CDR3 length is 14 residues. Germline lookup yields CDR1 SGHRS and CDR2 YFSETQ. CDR3 nucleotide sequence: TGCGCCAGCAGCTTATACGGGACAGCCGCACCCCTCCACTTT. Amino acids: CASSLYGTAAPLHF.

The genes are TRBV4-3 and TRBJ1-1; unclear D gene. CDR1 is LGHNA, CDR2 YSLEER, per germline. This CDR3 has 14 residues. The V gene lost 0 bases and the J gene lost 3 bases, with 8 bases spanning the gap. This CDR3 reads CASSQDGVYTEAFF. The CDR3 DNA reads TGCGCCAGCAGCCAAGATGGAGTTTACACTGAAGCTTTCTTT.

The chain combines TRBV11-3 with TRBJ2-7; D remains ambiguous. The germline V and J ends were trimmed by 2 bases and 7 bases, with 15 bases remaining between them. CDR1 SGHNT and CDR2 YENEEA come from the germline V gene. The CDR3 totals 14 residues. CDR3 sequence reads: CASSLSLRHNEQYF. The CDR3 nucleotides are TGTGCCAGCAGCTTAAGTTTACGCCACAATGAGCAGTACTTC.

This clone was counted once. This chain joins TRBV7-2 and TRBJ2-5, with 12 positions matching TRBD2. Trimming removed 5 bases from V and 4 bases from J; junction bases left unmatched: 14. The CDR3 has 18 residues. Germline loops: CDR1 SGHTA, CDR2 FQGNSA. The CDR3: CASSPRLAGDFKGETQYF. DNA of the CDR3: TGTGCCAGCAGCCCTCGACTAGCGGGAGATTTTAAGGGAGAGACCCAGTACTTC.

The J gene is TRBJ1-5, the V gene TRBV7-2; possible D gene TRBD1, 5 bases. Germline assignment: CDR1 SGHTA and CDR2 FQGNSA. The CDR3 contains 14 residues. The germline V and J ends were trimmed by 3 bases and 3 bases, with 9 bases remaining between them. The CDR3 region has the DNA TGTGCCAGCAGCTTCGCGGGGACCAATCAGCCCCAGCATTTT. It translates to CASSFAGTNQPQHF.

The V and J genes are TRBV3-1 (or the pseudogene TRBV3-2) and TRBJ1-3, with a tentative D call TRBD1 (6 bases). This CDR3 spans 15 amino acids. The germline V and J ends were trimmed by 3 bases and 0 bases, with 9 bases remaining between them. The germline CDR1 and CDR2 sequences are LGHDT and YNNKEL (reference sequence). CDR3 sequence (DNA): TGTGCCAGCAGCCATAACAGGGTCTCTGGAAACACCATATATTTT. As protein: CASSHNRVSGNTIYF.

The chain links TRBV7-9 to TRBJ2-7; TRBD1 matches 8 bases. The V gene end was trimmed by 5 bases and the J gene end by 5 bases; junction bases not matched to a gene: 14. The germline gives CDR1 SEHNR, CDR2 FQNEAQ (reference sequence). This CDR3 contains 16 residues. The CDR3 region is CASSKPGGQGAHEQYF. CDR3 DNA sequence: TGTGCCAGCAGCAAACCCGGCGGGCAGGGGGCTCACGAGCAGTACTTC.

This clone has only one observation. The chain employs TRBV7-6 and TRBJ2-5, with D possibly TRBD2 on 6 matching bases. Per the germline V gene, CDR1 is SGHVS and CDR2 is FNYEAQ. V dropped 3 bases and J dropped 5 bases, with 13 bases sitting between them. The CDR3 is made up of 14 amino acids. The CDR3 bases are TGTGCCAGCAGCTTTCAAGCGGGTCTGGAGACCCAGTACTTC. Encoded protein: CASSFQAGLETQYF.

The chain employs TRBV5-6 and TRBJ2-3; tentatively, D is TRBD2 (5 bases). Looked up from germline, CDR1 is SGHDT and CDR2 is YYEEEE. V lost 4 bases to trimming and J lost 1 base, with 13 bases between them. The CDR3 consists of 15 residues. The CDR3 sequence: CASSPIWRGTDTQYF. In DNA form, the CDR3 reads TGTGCCAGCAGCCCCATTTGGCGGGGCACAGATACGCAGTATTTT. The full variable domain, completed using reference TRBV5-6 and TRBJ2-3, is DAGVTQSPTHLIKTRGQQVTLRCSPKSGHDTVSWYQQALGQGPQFIFQYYEEEERQRGNFPDRFSGHQFPNYSSELNVNALLLGDSALYLCASSPIWRGTDTQYFGPGTRLTVL.

CDR3 in DNA: TGTGCCAGCAGCTTAGACCGACAGGAGCAGTACTTC. Translation gives CASSLDRQEQYF. This sequence joins TRBV11-2 and TRBJ2-7, with D perhaps matching TRBD1 (5 bases). Between the trimmed V and J ends, which lost 0 bases and 7 bases, there was a span of 7 bases. Germline CDR1 and CDR2: SGHAT and FQNNGV. CDR3 length equals 12 residues. Full variable domain (rest looked up from reference TRBV11-2 and TRBJ2-7): EAGVAQSPRYKIIEKRQSVAFWCNPISGHATLYWYQQILGQGPKLLIQFQNNGVVDDSQLPKDRFSAERLKGVDSTLKIQPAKLEDSAVYLCASSLDRQEQYFGPGTRLTVT.

The V call is TRBV7-8, the J call TRBJ2-3; D not resolved. The CDR3 runs to 11 residues. Trimming removed 5 bases from V and 6 bases from J, with 6 bases in between. The germline V gene has CDR1 SGHVS and CDR2 FQNEAQ. CDR3 sequence reads: CASSPTDTQYF. As DNA, the CDR3 is TGTGCCAGCAGCCCTACCGATACGCAGTATTTT.

The V gene is TRBV2, the J gene TRBJ2-1; no clear D gene. The V end was cut by 9 bases, the J end by 7 bases, with 19 bases between. Per germline, CDR1 SNHLY and CDR2 FYNNEI. There are 14 residues in the CDR3. This CDR3 reads CARSRRSRVNEQFF. The CDR3 DNA reads as TGTGCCAGATCCCGACGGAGCCGGGTTAATGAGCAGTTCTTC.

This chain uses TRBV11-2 with TRBJ2-7; TRBD1 agrees at 10 bases. Germline CDR1 SGHAT, CDR2 FQNNGV. The CDR3 extends over 14 amino acids. J lost 3 bases, V lost 3 bases, and 2 bases had no gene match. The CDR3 DNA reads TGTGCCAGCAGCTTCGGGACAGGGGTCTACGAGCAGTACTTC. Translating gives CASSFGTGVYEQYF. The variable domain in full, completed from reference TRBV11-2 and TRBJ2-7, reads EAGVAQSPRYKIIEKRQSVAFWCNPISGHATLYWYQQILGQGPKLLIQFQNNGVVDDSQLPKDRFSAERLKGVDSTLKIQPAKLEDSAVYLCASSFGTGVYEQYFGPGTRLTVT.

This clone was picked up a small number of times. The rearrangement uses TRBV2 and TRBJ2-3; 14 bases are a match to TRBD2. The trim removed 10 bases at V and 6 bases at J, leaving 6 bases unmatched. Germline CDR1 and CDR2: SNHLY and FYNNEI. There are 14 residues in the CDR3. The CDR3 is CAITTSGRADTQYF. Written as DNA, the CDR3 is TGTGCCATTACGACTAGCGGGAGGGCGGATACGCAGTATTTT.

This clone was counted between two and nine times. V usage is TRBV19 and J usage is TRBJ1-4; TRBD1 matches 7 bases. Trimming at V came to 5 bases and at J to 1 base, leaving 10 bases not matched to a gene. The CDR3 totals 17 residues. CDR1 is LNHDA, CDR2 SQIVND, per germline (reference sequence). CDR3 residues: CASSSKTGIVTNEKLFF. The CDR3 DNA reads as TGTGCCAGTAGTTCCAAGACAGGGATCGTAACTAATGAAAAACTGTTTTTT.

This rearrangement joins TRBV5-6 to TRBJ2-7; D possibly corresponds to TRBD2 (5 bases). Trimming stripped 2 bases from V and 6 bases from J, with 15 bases between. There are 14 residues in the CDR3. Germline CDR1 SGHDT, CDR2 YYEEEE. CDR3 protein: CASSLKAPRGEQYF. CDR3 nucleotides: TGTGCCAGCAGCTTAAAGGCCCCCCGGGGCGAGCAGTACTTC.

The J gene is TRBJ2-5, the V gene TRBV9; TRBD1 matches 8 bases. The CDR3 covers 13 residues. Germline assignment: CDR1 SGDLS and CDR2 YYNGEE. Unmatched junction bases numbered 5, after V lost 5 bases and J lost 5 bases. The CDR3 coding sequence is TGTGCCAGCAGTCGACAGGGGAGGGAGACCCAGTACTTC. As protein: CASSRQGRETQYF.

The chain has TRBV4-1 and TRBJ1-1; the match to TRBD1 covers 8 bases. CDR1 is MGHRA, CDR2 YSYEKL, per germline. Trimming cost V 3 bases and J 3 bases; bases outside gene matches: 6. The CDR3 loop spans 15 amino acids. CDR3 loop: CASSHRLTGDTEAFF. CDR3 nucleotides: TGCGCCAGCAGCCACCGCTTGACAGGGGACACTGAAGCTTTCTTT.